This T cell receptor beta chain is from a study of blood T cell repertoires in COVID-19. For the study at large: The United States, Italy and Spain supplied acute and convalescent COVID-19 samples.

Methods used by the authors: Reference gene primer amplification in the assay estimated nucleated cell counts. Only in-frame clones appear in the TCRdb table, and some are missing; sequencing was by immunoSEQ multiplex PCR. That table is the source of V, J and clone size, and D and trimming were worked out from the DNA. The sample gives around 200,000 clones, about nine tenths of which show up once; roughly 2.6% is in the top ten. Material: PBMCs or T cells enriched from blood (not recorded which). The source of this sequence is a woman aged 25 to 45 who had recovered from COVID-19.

Written as DNA, the CDR3 is TGTGCCAGTAGACAGGGTGTCAATCAGCCCCAGCATTTT. It translates to CASRQGVNQPQHF. V gene TRBV19 combines with J gene TRBJ1-5, with TRBD1 as a possible D gene (6 bases). Trimming shortened V by 6 bases and J by 3 bases, and 9 bases separated the two germline ends. The CDR3 is 13 amino acids. Germline lookup yields CDR1 LNHDA and CDR2 SQIVND (reference sequence). The variable domain in full, with the rest retrieved from reference TRBV19 and TRBJ1-5, is DGGITQSPKYLFRKEGQNVTLSCEQNLNHDAMYWYRQDPGQGLRLIYYSQIVNDFQKGDIAEGYSVSREKKESFPLTVTSAQKNPTAFYLCASRQGVNQPQHFGDGTRLSIL.